This TCR beta chain was sequenced during a study of post-analysis software for immune sequencing data. Sequencing libraries made from TCR beta cDNA carried unique molecular identifiers. MiXCR, run by TCRdb on the PCR reads, gives a single entry per CDR3 protein. Of about 820,000 distinct CDR3 sequences listed, roughly 58% are singletons. CDR3 size: 15 residues. The V and J ends lost 2 bases and 8 bases, in that order; junction bases with no gene match: 12. Germline V gene sequence: CDR1 SQVTM, CDR2 ANQGSEA. Study-level results: Compared with controls, patients had more of roughly five TRBV segments, including TRBV5-6, TRBV5-1 and TRBV20-1.

Details on this clonotype: As yet, its antigen is unknown.

The V call is TRBV29-1, the J call TRBJ1-2; 9 bases are shared with TRBD1. This receptor was taken from a girl between 5 and 17 years old with multiple sclerosis. Sequencing was carried out using blood. The CDR3 DNA sequence: TGCAGCGTTGAATCAAGACAGGGGGTTTTCGAGGGCTACACCTTC. Amino acids: CSVESRQGVFEGYTF.